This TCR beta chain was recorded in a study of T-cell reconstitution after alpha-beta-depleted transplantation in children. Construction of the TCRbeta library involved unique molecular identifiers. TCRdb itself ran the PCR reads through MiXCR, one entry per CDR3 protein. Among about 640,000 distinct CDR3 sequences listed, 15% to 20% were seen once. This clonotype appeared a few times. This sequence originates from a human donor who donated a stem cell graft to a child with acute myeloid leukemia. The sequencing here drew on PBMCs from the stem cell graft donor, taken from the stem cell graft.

DNA of the CDR3: TGTGCCAGCAGCGTGACCCCTAACTATGGCTACACCTTC. Translating it yields CASSVTPNYGYTF. The chain employs TRBV7-8 and TRBJ1-2; D remains unclear. V lost 5 bases and J lost 0, with 7 bases in between. This CDR3 contains 13 residues. Germline CDR1 SGHVS, CDR2 FQNEAQ.